The 28 T cell receptor beta chains below all came from one sample that was sequenced in a study of shared clonotypes between healthy human individuals. Clones were read by immunoSEQ multiplex PCR, and TCRdb kept only the in-frame ones, dropping some. The data hold 2,100,000 or so clones, with approximately 94% observed a single time. Sequencing used naive CD4+ T cells sorted from blood. Subset in this sample: CD45RA+ positively selected. These receptors all stem from a man aged 18 to 29 in good health.

The chain combines TRBV10-3 with TRBJ1-1; no reliable D call. Germline CDR1 reads ENHRY; CDR2 reads SYGVKD. The CDR3 has 15 residues. V was shortened by 0 bases and J by 0 bases, with 8 bases between the two germline ends. CDR3 in DNA: TGTGCCATCAGTGAGTCGATCAGTCTGAACACTGAAGCTTTCTTT. Amino acid sequence: CAISESISLNTEAFF.

The chain couples TRBV18 to TRBJ1-4; weak D call: TRBD1 (5 bases). The CDR3 sequence is 16 residues long. Germline-derived CDR1 and CDR2 are KGHSH and LQKENI. V lost 3 bases and J 8 bases, leaving 19 bases between the germline ends. The CDR3 region is CASSPPPEGRVEKLFF. CDR3 DNA: TGTGCCAGCTCACCCCCCCCCGAGGGGCGGGTGGAAAAACTGTTTTTT.

V gene TRBV6-5 combines with J gene TRBJ2-5; 7 nucleotides line up with TRBD2. With 6 bases clipped from V and 6 bases from J, the junction kept 7 bases outside the gene matches. The length of the CDR3 is 13 residues. The germline CDR1 and CDR2 sequences are MNHEY and SVGAGI. In DNA form, the CDR3 reads TGTGCCAGCAGAACCCAGGGAGGGAAGACCCAGTACTTC. It yields the protein CASRTQGGKTQYF.

The rearrangement links TRBV19 to TRBJ1-4, with 10 bases identical to TRBD1. After removal of 5 bases from V and 8 bases from J, the junction contained 5 bases not matched to a gene. The CDR3 contains 14 residues. Germline CDR1 LNHDA, CDR2 SQIVND (reference sequence). The CDR3 spells CASSWTGGGEKLFF. CDR3 sequence (DNA): TGTGCCAGTAGTTGGACAGGGGGTGGCGAAAAACTGTTTTTT.

The chain carries TRBV25-1 and TRBJ1-3, with TRBD1 matching 8 bases. Per the germline V gene, CDR1 is MGHDK and CDR2 is SYGVNS. With 7 bases clipped from V and 4 bases from J, the junction kept 12 bases outside the gene matches. There are 16 residues in the CDR3. CDR3 in DNA: TGTGCCAGCAAGCTCCCAGGGGGCGCGGTAGGAAACACCATATATTTT. It specifies CASKLPGGAVGNTIYF.

V and J are TRBV28 and TRBJ2-7; possible D gene TRBD1, 5 bases. This CDR3 has 14 residues. The germline V and J ends were trimmed by 2 bases and 7 bases, with 15 bases remaining between them. Germline CDR1 and CDR2: MDHEN and SYDVKM. CDR3 residues: CASSLVQPNREQYF. DNA for the CDR3: TGTGCCAGCAGTTTAGTACAGCCCAACAGGGAGCAGTACTTC.

This chain links TRBV2 with TRBJ1-2; weak D call: TRBD1 (5 bases). CDR1 is SNHLY, CDR2 FYNNEI, per germline. V was clipped by 7 bases and J by 4 bases, with 10 bases between them. CDR3 size: 12 residues. CDR3 in DNA: TGTGCCAGCACCGGGACGGCCTATGGCTACACCTTC. It specifies CASTGTAYGYTF.

This chain joins TRBV2 and TRBJ1-2, with D hard to call. The CDR3 is 13 residues long. The V and J ends lost 2 bases and 4 bases respectively, with 8 bases between them. Germline CDR1 reads SNHLY; CDR2 reads FYNNEI. The chain's CDR3 is CASSERRSYGYTF. CDR3 sequence (DNA): TGTGCCAGCAGTGAACGGCGGTCCTATGGCTACACCTTC.

This chain uses TRBV11-2 with TRBJ2-3; TRBD2 aligns across 7 bases. Germline loops: CDR1 SGHAT, CDR2 FQNNGV. CDR3 length: 16 amino acids. J gave up 1 base and V 0 bases, and 4 bases lay outside the gene matches. CDR3 loop: CASSLDGRAGTDTQYF. The CDR3 coding sequence is TGTGCCAGCAGCTTAGATGGGAGGGCGGGCACAGATACGCAGTATTTT.

CDR3: CASRTMGGEQYF. The CDR3 DNA is TGTGCCAGCAGGACGATGGGCGGCGAGCAGTACTTC. This chain uses TRBV25-1 with TRBJ2-7; the D is unclear. Germline V CDR1 and CDR2: MGHDK, SYGVNS. The CDR3 is 12 residues long. V was pared by 6 bases and J by 6 bases, with 12 bases between.

The gene calls are TRBV18 and TRBJ2-7; D not resolved. This CDR3 region has 11 residues. Trimming removed 8 bases from V and 1 base from J, with 6 bases in between. Germline V CDR1 and CDR2: KGHSH, LQKENI. The CDR3 loop is CASAESYEQYF. The CDR3 DNA reads TGTGCCAGCGCAGAGTCCTACGAGCAGTACTTC.

The V and J genes are TRBV18 and TRBJ2-3; 9 bases line up with TRBD1. The CDR3 has 16 residues. V trimming: 3 bases; J trimming: 4 bases; junction bases outside the gene matches: 8. Germline loops: CDR1 KGHSH, CDR2 LQKENI. The CDR3 reads CASSPGQGNWADTQYF. CDR3 DNA sequence: TGTGCCAGCTCACCGGGACAGGGTAATTGGGCAGATACGCAGTATTTT.

The gene calls are TRBV7-8 and TRBJ1-5; D perhaps matches TRBD1 (6 bases). V lost 2 bases, J lost 4 bases, and 18 bases lay in between. CDR1 SGHVS and CDR2 FQNEAQ come from the germline V gene. The CDR3 sequence is 17 residues long. In nucleotides, the CDR3 is TGTGCCAGCAGCTTACGGGGTGGGGGCTTTGGGAATCAGCCCCAGCATTTT. It is translated as CASSLRGGGFGNQPQHF.

The chain combines TRBV25-1 with TRBJ2-4; D gene ambiguous. There are 15 residues in the CDR3. Trimming left V 4 bases short and J 0 bases short, with 10 bases between. Germline CDR1 and CDR2: MGHDK and SYGVNS. CDR3 region: CASSVRLLAKNIQYF. CDR3 DNA sequence: TGTGCCAGCAGTGTAAGATTACTAGCCAAAAACATTCAGTACTTC.

The CDR3 sequence: CASRRGTGNEKLFF. DNA of the CDR3: TGTGCCAGCAGAAGGGGGACAGGGAACGAAAAACTGTTTTTT. The J gene is TRBJ1-4, the V gene TRBV6-5; 9 nucleotides line up with TRBD1. Trimming at V came to 6 bases and at J to 8 bases, leaving 7 bases not matched to a gene. The CDR3 is made up of 14 amino acids. Germline CDR1 is MNHEY and CDR2 is SVGAGI.

This clone was picked up one time. The chain couples TRBV28 to TRBJ1-6; the match to TRBD1 covers 7 bases. From germline, CDR1 is MDHEN and CDR2 SYDVKM. J gave up 9 bases and V 8 bases, and 13 bases lay outside the gene matches. The CDR3 sequence is 15 residues long. CDR3 sequence reads: CASHGPGTAGSPLHF. For the CDR3, the DNA is TGTGCCAGCCACGGACCGGGGACAGCCGGTTCACCCCTCCACTTT.

This chain joins TRBV7-2 and TRBJ2-7, with 11 nucleotides matching TRBD2. CDR1 is SGHTA, CDR2 FQGNSA, per germline. Trimming removed 5 bases from V and 2 bases from J; junction bases left unmatched: 5. CDR3 length: 15 residues. Written as DNA, the CDR3 is TGTGCCAGCAGCACTAGCGGGGGCCTCACCTACGAGCAGTACTTC. Amino acids: CASSTSGGLTYEQYF. The full variable domain, its missing parts supplied by reference TRBV7-2 and TRBJ2-7, is GAGVSQSPSNKVTEKGKDVELRCDPISGHTALYWYRQSLGQGLEFLIYFQGNSAPDKSGLPSDRFSAERTGGSVSTLTIQRTQQEDSAVYLCASSTSGGLTYEQYFGPGTRLTVT.

The chain couples TRBV30 to TRBJ1-5; D is unclear. V gave up 1 base and J gave up 5 bases, with 6 bases separating them. This CDR3 region has 12 residues. Germline CDR1 reads GTSNPN; CDR2 reads SVGIG (reference sequence). The CDR3 sequence is CAWSGLDQPQHF. The CDR3 region has the DNA TGTGCCTGGAGTGGCCTCGATCAGCCCCAGCATTTT.

V is TRBV5-3 and J is TRBJ2-7; D may correspond to TRBD1 or TRBD2 (6 bases each). TRBV5-3 is flagged as an ORF with uncertain function. The CDR3 is made up of 15 amino acids. The V end was cut by 3 bases, the J end by 4 bases, with 17 bases between. As DNA, the CDR3 is TGTGCCAGAAGCTCTATGGAGGGGGGACTTTACGAGCAGTACTTC. Protein sequence: CARSSMEGGLYEQYF.

V and J are TRBV5-1 and TRBJ2-7; 7 nucleotides align to TRBD1. The J segment lost 1 base and the V segment lost 3 bases, leaving 4 bases of the junction unmatched. This CDR3 is built from 14 residues. The germline V gene encodes CDR1 SGHRS and CDR2 YFSETQ. CDR3: CASSSTTGSYEQYF. CDR3 sequence (DNA): TGCGCCAGCAGCTCAACGACAGGGTCCTACGAGCAGTACTTC.

The chain links TRBV30 to TRBJ1-6, with TRBD1 identical over 8 bases. This CDR3 has 14 amino acids. Germline CDR1 reads GTSNPN; CDR2 reads SVGIG (reference sequence). The trim removed 1 base at V and 8 bases at J, leaving 4 bases unmatched. CDR3 coding DNA: TGTGCCTGGAGTGGACAGGGGTGGTATTCACCCCTCCACTTT. Translating it yields CAWSGQGWYSPLHF.

The V call is TRBV7-9, the J call TRBJ2-7, with D unclear. Between the trimmed V and J ends, which lost 1 base and 2 bases, there was a span of 9 bases. CDR1 and CDR2 from the germline V gene are SEHNR and FQNEAQ (reference sequence). The CDR3 contains 14 residues. The CDR3 DNA reads TGTGCCAGCAGCTTAGAAATAGCTACCTACGAGCAGTACTTC. It codes for CASSLEIATYEQYF.

The rearrangement uses TRBV19 and TRBJ1-2; D unresolved. Germline assignment: CDR1 LNHDA and CDR2 SQIVND (reference sequence). This CDR3 is 13 amino acids long. Trimming cost V 3 bases and J 3 bases, with 8 bases left between them. CDR3 nucleotide sequence: TGTGCCAGTAGTATTACCGCCGACTATGGCTACACCTTC. This gives the protein CASSITADYGYTF.

On this clone: Other DNA sequences in the sample encode the same CDR3. V is TRBV6-5 and J is TRBJ1-2; 10 nucleotides align to TRBD1. Germline V CDR1 and CDR2: MNHEY, SVGAGI. The CDR3 extends over 13 amino acids. V lost 5 bases to trimming and J lost 8 bases; unmatched junction nucleotides: 5. As DNA, the CDR3 is TGTGCCAGCAGTCGACAGGGGGCGGGCGGCTACACCTTC. Amino acids: CASSRQGAGGYTF.

The chain joins TRBV2 to TRBJ1-2; D ambiguous. V lost 4 bases, J lost 3 bases, and 9 bases lay in between. This CDR3 has 13 residues. Germline V gene data show CDR1 as SNHLY and CDR2 as FYNNEI. The CDR3 is CASSAAAHYGYTF. The CDR3 coding sequence is TGTGCCAGCAGTGCAGCGGCACACTATGGCTACACCTTC.

Concerning this clone: In the same sample, other DNA sequences code for this CDR3. The V call is TRBV5-1, the J call TRBJ1-1; 10 bases line up with TRBD1. Germline assignment: CDR1 SGHRS and CDR2 YFSETQ. J lost 4 bases, V lost 4 bases, and 4 bases had no gene match. The CDR3 loop spans 14 amino acids. The CDR3 here is CASSLGQGGTEAFF. The CDR3 DNA is TGCGCCAGCAGCCTCGGACAGGGGGGCACTGAAGCTTTCTTT.

This sequence joins TRBV2 and TRBJ2-5; possible D gene TRBD1, 5 bases. This CDR3 has 13 amino acids. Germline values: CDR1 SNHLY, CDR2 FYNNEI. Trimming took 7 bases from V and 5 from J, leaving 14 bases between them. For the CDR3, the DNA is TGTGCCAGCACTCAGGACAACTCGGAGACCCAGTACTTC. Protein sequence: CASTQDNSETQYF.

The sample holds one count of this clone. V is TRBV29-1 and J is TRBJ2-7; D is tentatively TRBD1 or TRBD2 (5 bases each). CDR1 and CDR2 from the germline V gene are SQVTM and ANQGSEA. Trimming removed 8 bases at V and 2 bases at J, with 16 bases between. The CDR3 loop spans 13 amino acids. The CDR3 loop reads CSFLRDPAYEQYF. In DNA form, the CDR3 reads TGCAGCTTTTTACGGGACCCAGCCTACGAGCAGTACTTC.